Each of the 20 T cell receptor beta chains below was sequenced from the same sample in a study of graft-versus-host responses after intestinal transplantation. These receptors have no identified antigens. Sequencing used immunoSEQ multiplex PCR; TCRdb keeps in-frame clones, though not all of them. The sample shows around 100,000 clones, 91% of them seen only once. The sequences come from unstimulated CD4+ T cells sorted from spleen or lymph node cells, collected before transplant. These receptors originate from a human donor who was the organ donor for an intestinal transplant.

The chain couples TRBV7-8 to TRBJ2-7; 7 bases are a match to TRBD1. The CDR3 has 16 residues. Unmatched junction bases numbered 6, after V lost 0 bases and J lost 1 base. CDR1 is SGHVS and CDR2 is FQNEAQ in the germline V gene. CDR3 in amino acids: CASSLASTGPSYEQYF. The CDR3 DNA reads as TGTGCCAGCAGCTTAGCTTCGACAGGGCCTTCCTACGAGCAGTACTTC.

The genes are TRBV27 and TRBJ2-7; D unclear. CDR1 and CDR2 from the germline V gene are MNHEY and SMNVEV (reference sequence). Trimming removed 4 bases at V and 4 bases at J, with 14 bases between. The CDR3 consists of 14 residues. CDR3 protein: CASSSAPGGYEQYF. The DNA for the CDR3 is TGTGCCAGCAGTTCGGCCCCGGGTGGGTACGAGCAGTACTTC.

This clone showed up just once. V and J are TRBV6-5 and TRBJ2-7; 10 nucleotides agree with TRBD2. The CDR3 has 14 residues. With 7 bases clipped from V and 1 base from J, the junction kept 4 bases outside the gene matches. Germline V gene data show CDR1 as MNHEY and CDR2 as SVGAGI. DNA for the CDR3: TGTGCCAGCACCCGGACTAGCGGATCCTACGAGCAGTACTTC. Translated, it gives CASTRTSGSYEQYF.

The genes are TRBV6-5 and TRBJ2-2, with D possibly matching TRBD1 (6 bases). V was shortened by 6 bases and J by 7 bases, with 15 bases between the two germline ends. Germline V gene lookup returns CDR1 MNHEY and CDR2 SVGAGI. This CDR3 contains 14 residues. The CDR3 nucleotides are TGTGCCAGCAGGATTACAGGGACGGGCGGGGAGCTGTTTTTT. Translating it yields CASRITGTGGELFF.

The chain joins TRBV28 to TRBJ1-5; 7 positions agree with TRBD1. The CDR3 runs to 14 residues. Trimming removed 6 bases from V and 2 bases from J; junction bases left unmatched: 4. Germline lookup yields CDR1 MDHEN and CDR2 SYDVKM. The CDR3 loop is CASRPGQGNQPQHF. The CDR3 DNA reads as TGTGCCAGCAGACCCGGACAGGGCAATCAGCCCCAGCATTTT.

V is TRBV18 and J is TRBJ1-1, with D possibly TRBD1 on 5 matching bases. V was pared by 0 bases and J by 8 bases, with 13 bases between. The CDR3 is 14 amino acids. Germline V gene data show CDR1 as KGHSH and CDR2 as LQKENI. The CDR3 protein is CASSPPGRAQEAFF. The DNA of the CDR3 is TGTGCCAGCTCACCACCCGGCAGGGCTCAAGAAGCTTTCTTT.

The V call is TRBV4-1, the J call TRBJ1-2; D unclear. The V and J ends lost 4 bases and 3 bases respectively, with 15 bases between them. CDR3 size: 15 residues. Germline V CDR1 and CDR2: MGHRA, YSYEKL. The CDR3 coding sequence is TGCGCCAGCAGCCTCGAGACTCCGGTCGACTATGGCTACACCTTC. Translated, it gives CASSLETPVDYGYTF.

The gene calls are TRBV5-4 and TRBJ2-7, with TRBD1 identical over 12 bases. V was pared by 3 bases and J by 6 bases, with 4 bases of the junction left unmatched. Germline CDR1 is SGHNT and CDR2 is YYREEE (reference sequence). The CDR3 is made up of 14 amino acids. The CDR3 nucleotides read TGTGCCAGCAGCTCCGGGACAGGGGGCGGCGAGCAGTACTTC. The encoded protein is CASSSGTGGGEQYF.

CDR3 loop: CAWSRPGTGVAQPQHF. DNA for the CDR3: TGTGCCTGGAGCCGCCCCGGGACAGGGGTTGCTCAGCCCCAGCATTTT. The J gene is TRBJ1-5, the V gene TRBV30; TRBD1 aligns across 10 bases. V trimming: 3 bases; J trimming: 6 bases; junction bases outside the gene matches: 11. Germline V gives CDR1 GTSNPN, CDR2 SVGIG (reference sequence). The CDR3 sequence is 16 residues long.

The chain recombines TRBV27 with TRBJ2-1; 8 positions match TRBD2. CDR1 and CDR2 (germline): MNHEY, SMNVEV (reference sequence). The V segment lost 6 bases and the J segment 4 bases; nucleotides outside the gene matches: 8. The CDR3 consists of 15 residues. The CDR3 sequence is CASRSLAGGYNEQFF. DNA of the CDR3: TGTGCCAGCAGATCCCTTGCGGGGGGTTACAATGAGCAGTTCTTC.

As DNA, the CDR3 is TGTGCCAGCAGGGGGGGGGCGACGAATTCACCCCTCCACTTT. The encoded protein is CASRGGATNSPLHF. The genes are TRBV7-8 and TRBJ1-6; weak D call: TRBD1 (6 bases). Looked up from germline, CDR1 is SGHVS and CDR2 is FQNEAQ. This CDR3 region has 14 residues. V was cut by 6 bases and J by 7 bases, with 13 bases left in between.

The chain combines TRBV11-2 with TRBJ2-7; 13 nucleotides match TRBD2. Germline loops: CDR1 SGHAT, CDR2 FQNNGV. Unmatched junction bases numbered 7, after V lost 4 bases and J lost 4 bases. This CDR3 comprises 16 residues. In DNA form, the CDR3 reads TGTGCCAGCAGCTGGCGGACTAGCGGGGGACCTTACGAGCAGTACTTC. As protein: CASSWRTSGGPYEQYF.

The CDR3 sequence: CASSPGTSARREQFF. CDR3 DNA: TGCGCCAGCAGCCCAGGGACTAGCGCCAGGCGGGAGCAGTTCTTC. V is TRBV5-1 and J is TRBJ2-1; 10 positions agree with TRBD2. Germline values: CDR1 SGHRS, CDR2 YFSETQ. This CDR3 contains 15 residues. V shed 4 bases, J shed 10 bases, and the junction held 11 bases outside the gene matches.

The chain's CDR3 is CASSLISGGGYEQFF. The CDR3, as DNA: TGTGCCAGCAGCCTAATTAGCGGGGGGGGATATGAGCAGTTCTTC. The chain couples TRBV7-3 to TRBJ2-1; 11 bases map to TRBD2. This CDR3 region has 15 residues. J was trimmed by 8 bases and V by 5 bases; bases with no gene match: 8. Germline V gene lookup returns CDR1 SGHTA and CDR2 FQGTGA.

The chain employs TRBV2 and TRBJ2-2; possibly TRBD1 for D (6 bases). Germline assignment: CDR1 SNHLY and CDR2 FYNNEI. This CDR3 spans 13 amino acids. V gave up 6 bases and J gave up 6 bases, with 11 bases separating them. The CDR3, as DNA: TGTGCCAGCAGGGACAGTGAGGCCGGGGAGCTGTTTTTT. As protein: CASRDSEAGELFF.

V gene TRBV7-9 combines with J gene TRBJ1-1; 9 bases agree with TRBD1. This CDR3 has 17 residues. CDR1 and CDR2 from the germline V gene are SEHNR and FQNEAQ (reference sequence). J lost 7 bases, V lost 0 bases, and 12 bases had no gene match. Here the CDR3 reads CASSLAGWIQGASEAFF. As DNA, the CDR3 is TGTGCCAGCAGCTTAGCCGGGTGGATACAGGGGGCGAGTGAAGCTTTCTTT.

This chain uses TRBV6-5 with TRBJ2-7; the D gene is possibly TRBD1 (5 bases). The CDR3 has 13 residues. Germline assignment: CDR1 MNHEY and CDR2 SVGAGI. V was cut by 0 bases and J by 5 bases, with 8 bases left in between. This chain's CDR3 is CASSYSGVNEQYF. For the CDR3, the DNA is TGTGCCAGCAGTTACTCAGGGGTCAACGAGCAGTACTTC.

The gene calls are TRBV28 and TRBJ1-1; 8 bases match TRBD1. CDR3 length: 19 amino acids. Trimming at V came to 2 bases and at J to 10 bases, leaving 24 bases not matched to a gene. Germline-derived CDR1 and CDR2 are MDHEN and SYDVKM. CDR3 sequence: CASSLVILRDRSKYRGAFF. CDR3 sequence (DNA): TGTGCCAGCAGTTTAGTGATTCTCAGGGACAGGTCGAAGTATCGTGGAGCTTTCTTT.

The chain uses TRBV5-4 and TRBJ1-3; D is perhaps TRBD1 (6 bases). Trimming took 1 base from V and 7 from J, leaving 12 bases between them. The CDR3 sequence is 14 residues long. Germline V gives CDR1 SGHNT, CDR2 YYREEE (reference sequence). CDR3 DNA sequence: TGTGCCAGCAGCTTGAATGGGCAGGGGAACACCATATATTTT. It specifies CASSLNGQGNTIYF.

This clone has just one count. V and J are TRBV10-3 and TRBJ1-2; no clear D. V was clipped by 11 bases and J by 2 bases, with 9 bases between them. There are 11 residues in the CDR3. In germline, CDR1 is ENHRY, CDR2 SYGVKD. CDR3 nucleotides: TGTGCCTCGAGACAAAACTATGGCTACACCTTC. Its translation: CASRQNYGYTF.